Following are 10 T cell receptor beta chains from one sample sequenced in a study of blood T cell repertoires in COVID-19. TCRdb's table, derived via immunoSEQ multiplex PCR, lists solely in-frame clones and lacks some. Seen here are some 300,000 clones, about 90% observed once, and the top ten hold about 9.4%. The sequenced sample consisted of PBMCs or T cells enriched from blood (not recorded which). The source of these receptors is a woman aged 25 to 39 who had recovered from COVID-19.

This rearrangement joins TRBV14 to TRBJ2-3, with TRBD2 matching 9 bases. The CDR3 sequence is 16 residues long. J lost 4 bases, V lost 1 base, and 6 bases had no gene match. CDR1 and CDR2 (germline): SGHDN, FVKESK. CDR3 coding DNA: TGTGCCAGCAGCCAAGGGACTAGCGCTACTTCAGATACGCAGTATTTT. It codes for CASSQGTSATSDTQYF.

The chain employs TRBV4-2 and TRBJ2-1, with TRBD2 matching 13 bases. The CDR3 sequence is 21 residues long. Trimming cost V 4 bases and J 0 bases; bases outside gene matches: 15. Germline CDR1 and CDR2: LGHNA and YNFKEQ. CDR3 in DNA: TGTGCCAGCAGCCTCCCTAAAGGGACTAGCGGGAAAATGGGCTCCTACAATGAGCAGTTCTTC. Residues: CASSLPKGTSGKMGSYNEQFF.

The rearrangement links TRBV27 to TRBJ2-1, with TRBD1 as a possible D gene (5 bases). V was trimmed by 8 bases and J by 2 bases, leaving 16 bases between them. CDR3 length: 15 residues. Germline V gives CDR1 MNHEY, CDR2 SMNVEV (reference sequence). DNA of the CDR3: TGTGCCAGCCGGAAGGGCCAGGGTACCTACAATGAGCAGTTCTTC. It encodes CASRKGQGTYNEQFF.

This clone was recorded a few times. The chain has TRBV6-1 and TRBJ1-2; 7 nucleotides line up with TRBD1. Germline-derived CDR1 and CDR2 are MNHNS and SASEGT. The CDR3 is 13 amino acids. Unmatched junction bases numbered 5, after V lost 3 bases and J lost 7 bases. The CDR3 nucleotides read TGTGCCAGCAGTGAGACAGGGCGTCGTGGCTACACCTTC. Its translation: CASSETGRRGYTF.

The chain uses TRBV6-6 and TRBJ2-3, with 9 bases aligning to TRBD2. The germline V gene has CDR1 MNHNY and CDR2 SVGAGI (reference sequence). The CDR3 has 15 residues. The V gene end was trimmed by 5 bases and the J gene end by 4 bases; junction bases not matched to a gene: 7. The CDR3 DNA is TGTGCCAGCAGTCCCGCTAGCGGGAAGGCAGATACGCAGTATTTT. Protein: CASSPASGKADTQYF.

CDR3 amino acids: CASSLGQGLETDTQYF. In DNA, the CDR3 is TGTGCCAGCAGCCTTGGACAGGGTCTTGAGACAGATACGCAGTATTTT. This chain connects TRBV5-4 to TRBJ2-3, with 8 positions matching TRBD1. Germline-derived CDR1 and CDR2 are SGHNT and YYREEE (reference sequence). V shed 4 bases and J 3 bases; nucleotides not matched to a gene: 10. The length of the CDR3 is 16 residues.

V and J are TRBV3-1 (or the pseudogene TRBV3-2) and TRBJ1-2; D is unclear. Trimming took off 1 base at V and 7 bases at J, with 13 bases between the two ends. Germline assignment: CDR1 LGHDT and CDR2 YNNKEL (reference sequence). This CDR3 contains 14 residues. CDR3 residues: CASSQASSGAGYTF. Written as DNA, the CDR3 is TGTGCCAGCAGCCAAGCCTCTTCAGGCGCTGGCTACACCTTC.

V usage is TRBV4-1 and J usage is TRBJ1-2; D call uncertain. V lost 1 base and J 7 bases, leaving 22 bases between the germline ends. The length of the CDR3 is 17 residues. The germline V gene has CDR1 MGHRA and CDR2 YSYEKL. CDR3 sequence: CASSQVLMEPRKPGYTF. The CDR3 region has the DNA TGCGCCAGCAGCCAAGTTTTGATGGAGCCCCGAAAACCTGGCTACACCTTC.

The CDR3 region has the DNA TGTGCCAGTAGTTCCACTAGCGACTCCTACGAGCAGTACTTC. It codes for CASSSTSDSYEQYF. V gene TRBV19 combines with J gene TRBJ2-7, with 7 bases matching TRBD2. The CDR3 contains 14 residues. V lost 5 bases, J lost 0 bases, and 4 bases stayed unmatched. Germline V lookup: CDR1 LNHDA, CDR2 SQIVND (reference sequence).

V and J are TRBV6-5 and TRBJ1-6, with D tentatively TRBD1 (5 bases). Germline lookup yields CDR1 MNHEY and CDR2 SVGAGI. V lost 6 bases to trimming and J lost 3 bases, with 9 bases between them. The CDR3 is made up of 14 amino acids. In nucleotides, the CDR3 is TGTGCCAGCAGCCCAGGGAACTATAATTCACCCCTCCACTTT. Residues: CASSPGNYNSPLHF.